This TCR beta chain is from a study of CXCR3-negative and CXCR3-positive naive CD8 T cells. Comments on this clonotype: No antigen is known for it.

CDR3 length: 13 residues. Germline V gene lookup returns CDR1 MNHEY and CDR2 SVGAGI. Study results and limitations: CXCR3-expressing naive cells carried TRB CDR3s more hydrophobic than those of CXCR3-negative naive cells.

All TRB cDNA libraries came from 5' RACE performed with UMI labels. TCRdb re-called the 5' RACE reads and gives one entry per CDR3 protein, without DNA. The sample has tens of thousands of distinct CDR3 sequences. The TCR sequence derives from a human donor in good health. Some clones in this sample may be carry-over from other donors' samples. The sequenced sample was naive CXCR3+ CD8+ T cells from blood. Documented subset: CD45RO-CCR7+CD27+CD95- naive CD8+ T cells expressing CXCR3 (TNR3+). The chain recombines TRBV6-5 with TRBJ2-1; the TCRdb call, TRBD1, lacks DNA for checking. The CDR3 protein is CASSSDSYNEQFF.